This T cell receptor (beta chain) was sequenced for a study of T-cell reconstitution after alpha-beta-depleted transplantation in children. Germline V gene data show CDR1 as DFQATT and CDR2 as SNEGSKA (reference sequence). The CDR3 is 16 residues long. Trimming took 6 bases from V and 6 from J; bases not matched to a gene: 19. Molecular barcoding with unique molecular identifiers was used for the TCRbeta library. TCRdb recomputed calls from the PCR reads with MiXCR, one row per CDR3 protein. In the table there are about 250,000 distinct CDR3 sequences, around 25% of which are singletons. Study-wide findings and caveats: There were reportedly several hundred expanded graft clones from which alpha-beta T cells came about two months after transplant. T-cell numbers and diversity, one year after transplant, stemmed largely from T cells that were newly produced. Surviving recipient T cells and thymic progenitors produced the high day-60 TCRbeta diversity seen in some patients.

As regards this clonotype: The antigen remains unidentified.

This clonotype originated in a female patient between 2 and 15 years old who had a stem cell transplant for congenital amegakaryocytic thrombocytopenia, so the T cells may come from the graft donor. This chain uses TRBV20-1 with TRBJ1-2; 7 bases are shared with TRBD1. The material was PBMCs, mostly from graft donor cells, obtained 360 days after TCRalphabeta/CD19-depleted stem cell transplant. CDR3 sequence: CSARPDLRGAVNGYTF. In DNA form, the CDR3 reads TGCAGTGCGAGGCCCGATCTCAGGGGGGCGGTAAATGGCTACACCTTC.